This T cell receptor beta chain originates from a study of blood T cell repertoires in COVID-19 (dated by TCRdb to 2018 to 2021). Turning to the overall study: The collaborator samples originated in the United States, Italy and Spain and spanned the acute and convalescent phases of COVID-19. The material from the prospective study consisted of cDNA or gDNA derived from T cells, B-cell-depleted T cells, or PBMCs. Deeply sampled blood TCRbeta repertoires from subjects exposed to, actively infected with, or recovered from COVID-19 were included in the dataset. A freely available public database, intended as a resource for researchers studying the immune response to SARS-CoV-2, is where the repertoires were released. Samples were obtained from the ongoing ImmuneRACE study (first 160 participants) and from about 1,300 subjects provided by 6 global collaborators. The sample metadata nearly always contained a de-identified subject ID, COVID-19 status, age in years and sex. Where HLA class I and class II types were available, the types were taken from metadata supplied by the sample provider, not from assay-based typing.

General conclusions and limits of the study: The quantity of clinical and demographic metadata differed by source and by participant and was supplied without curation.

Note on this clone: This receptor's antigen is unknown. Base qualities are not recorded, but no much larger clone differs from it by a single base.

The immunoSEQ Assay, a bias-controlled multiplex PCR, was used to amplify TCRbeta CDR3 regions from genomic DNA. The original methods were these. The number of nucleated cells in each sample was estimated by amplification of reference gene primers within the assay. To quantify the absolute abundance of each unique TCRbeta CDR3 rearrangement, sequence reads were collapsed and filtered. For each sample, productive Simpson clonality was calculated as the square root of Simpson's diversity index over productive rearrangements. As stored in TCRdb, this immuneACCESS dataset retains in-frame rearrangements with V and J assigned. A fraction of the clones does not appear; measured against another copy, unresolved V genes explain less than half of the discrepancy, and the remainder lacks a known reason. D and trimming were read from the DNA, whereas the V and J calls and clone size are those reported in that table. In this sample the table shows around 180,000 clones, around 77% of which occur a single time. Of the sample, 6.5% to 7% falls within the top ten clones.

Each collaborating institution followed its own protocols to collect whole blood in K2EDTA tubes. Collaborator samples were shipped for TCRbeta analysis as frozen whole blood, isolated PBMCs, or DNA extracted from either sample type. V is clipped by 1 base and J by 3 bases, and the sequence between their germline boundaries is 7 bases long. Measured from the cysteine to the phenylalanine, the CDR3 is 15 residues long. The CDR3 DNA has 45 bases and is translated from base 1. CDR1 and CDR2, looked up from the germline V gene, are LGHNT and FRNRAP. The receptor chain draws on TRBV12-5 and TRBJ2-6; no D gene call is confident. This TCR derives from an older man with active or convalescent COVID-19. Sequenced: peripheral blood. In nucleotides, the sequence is TGTGCTAGTGGTTTGGGGGCGCTTGGGGCCAACGTCCTGACTTTC. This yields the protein CASGLGALGANVLTF.